A selection of T cell receptor beta chains follows, all from one sample in a study of blood T cells in healthy people across ages. TCRdb analysed the 5' RACE reads with MiXCR anew, one entry per CDR3 protein. The sample shows some 1,800,000 distinct CDR3 sequences, about 39% of them seen only once. What was sequenced was blood. The receptor set was obtained from a human donor in good health. The CDR3 runs from the conserved cysteine through the conserved F or W. The order of the fields is V gene, clone size, J gene, D gene, CDR3 DNA, CDR3 protein. A D gene is named only where the DNA matches it firmly. Only some rows state a clone size, as once, few, many or a class for expanded clones.

V gene: TRBV7-9
clone size: NA
J gene: TRBJ2-5
D gene: NA
CDR3 DNA: TGTGCCAGCAGCTTACACCAGGGGTACCAAGAGACCCAGTACTTC
CDR3 protein: CASSLHQGYQETQYF

V gene: TRBV4-3
clone size: few
J gene: TRBJ1-2
D gene: NA
CDR3 DNA: TGCGCCAGCAGCCAAGGGACGGGGTACGTAGATGGCTACACCTTC
CDR3 protein: CASSQGTGYVDGYTF

V gene: TRBV5-1
clone size: NA
J gene: TRBJ2-1
D gene: TRBD2
CDR3 DNA: TGCGCCAGCACCCAGACTAGCGGTACCAACAATGAGCAGTTCTTC
CDR3 protein: CASTQTSGTNNEQFF

V gene: TRBV12-3/TRBV12-4
clone size: NA
J gene: TRBJ1-2
D gene: NA
CDR3 DNA: TGTGCCAGCAAAGGGCCTCAGATAAACTATGGCTACACCTTC
CDR3 protein: CASKGPQINYGYTF

V gene: TRBV7-3
clone size: few
J gene: TRBJ1-5
D gene: NA
CDR3 DNA: TGTGCCAGCAGCTTGGCGGGGGAAAGGGTTTGGCAGCCCCAGCATTTT
CDR3 protein: CASSLAGERVWQPQHF

V gene: TRBV27
clone size: NA
J gene: TRBJ1-6
D gene: NA
CDR3 DNA: TGTGCTAGCAGTTTCAGGGGTACCTATTCACCCCTCCACTTT
CDR3 protein: CASSFRGTYSPLHF

V gene: TRBV29-1
clone size: NA
J gene: TRBJ2-3
D gene: TRBD2
CDR3 DNA: TGCAGCGTTCCTAGCGGGGTTTACGCAGATACGCAGTATTTT
CDR3 protein: CSVPSGVYADTQYF

V gene: TRBV20-1
clone size: few
J gene: TRBJ2-7
D gene: NA
CDR3 DNA: TGCAGTGCTAGATCTCAGGGGACCCACGAGCAGTACTTC
CDR3 protein: CSARSQGTHEQYF

V gene: TRBV12-3/TRBV12-4
clone size: NA
J gene: TRBJ1-2
D gene: NA
CDR3 DNA: TGTGCCAGCAGTTTAGGGACCACCTATGGCTACACCTTC
CDR3 protein: CASSLGTTYGYTF

V gene: TRBV12-3/TRBV12-4
clone size: NA
J gene: TRBJ1-4
D gene: TRBD1
CDR3 DNA: TGTGCCAGCAGGGGACAGATCACTAATGAAAAACTGTTTTTT
CDR3 protein: CASRGQITNEKLFF

V gene: TRBV12-3/TRBV12-4
clone size: few
J gene: TRBJ2-1
D gene: NA
CDR3 DNA: TGTGCCAGCAGTTTAGCGGTGGGCAGCCTGACCTACAATGAGCAGTTCTTC
CDR3 protein: CASSLAVGSLTYNEQFF

V gene: TRBV27
clone size: NA
J gene: TRBJ1-5
D gene: NA
CDR3 DNA: TGTGCCAGCAGTATGTCCCCGGACTATGGCAATCAGCCCCAGCATTTT
CDR3 protein: CASSMSPDYGNQPQHF

V gene: TRBV7-2
clone size: NA
J gene: TRBJ1-2
D gene: NA
CDR3 DNA: TGTGCCAGCAACAATTTTTTAGGGGGGTTAAACTATGGCTACACCTTC
CDR3 protein: CASNNFLGGLNYGYTF

V gene: TRBV5-1
clone size: few
J gene: TRBJ2-7
D gene: TRBD2
CDR3 DNA: TGCGCCAGCAGCGGACCTGAAACCGGGACTAGGAAATACGAGCAGTACTTC
CDR3 protein: CASSGPETGTRKYEQYF

V gene: TRBV7-9
clone size: few
J gene: TRBJ2-5
D gene: NA
CDR3 DNA: TGTGCCAGCAGCTTACCGTTACTACACTCTGGGATAGAGACCCAGTACTTC
CDR3 protein: CASSLPLLHSGIETQYF

V gene: TRBV20-1
clone size: NA
J gene: TRBJ1-2
D gene: NA
CDR3 DNA: TGCAGTGCTTTGGGGGCTAACTATGGCTACACCTTC
CDR3 protein: CSALGANYGYTF

V gene: TRBV9
clone size: few
J gene: TRBJ2-3
D gene: NA
CDR3 DNA: TGTGCCAGCAGCGAGAGGGGTCCTACATGGGGAGCAGATACGCAGTATTTT
CDR3 protein: CASSERGPTWGADTQYF

V gene: TRBV10-3
clone size: NA
J gene: TRBJ1-2
D gene: NA
CDR3 DNA: TGTGCCATCAGTGTTAGAGGGGGATCCAGTGGCTACACCTTC
CDR3 protein: CAISVRGGSSGYTF

V gene: TRBV30
clone size: few
J gene: TRBJ1-1
D gene: NA
CDR3 DNA: TGTGCCTGGACACCTGGTCTGAACACTGAAGCTTTCTTT
CDR3 protein: CAWTPGLNTEAFF

V gene: TRBV20-1
clone size: NA
J gene: TRBJ1-1
D gene: NA
CDR3 DNA: TGCAGTGCTAGAGGGCTTCTGATCAGGCCTGAAGCTTTCTTT
CDR3 protein: CSARGLLIRPEAFF

V gene: TRBV7-2
clone size: NA
J gene: TRBJ2-2
D gene: NA
CDR3 DNA: TGTGCCAGCAGCTTAAGTCCGGGACTGAGCACCGGGGAGCTGTTTTTT
CDR3 protein: CASSLSPGLSTGELFF

V gene: TRBV12-3/TRBV12-4
clone size: few
J gene: TRBJ2-5
D gene: NA
CDR3 DNA: TGTGCCAGCAGTTTCGGGCCCCCTCAGGGTCAGTACTTC
CDR3 protein: CASSFGPPQGQYF

V gene: TRBV24-1
clone size: few
J gene: TRBJ2-7
D gene: NA
CDR3 DNA: TGTGCCACCAGTGATTCCGGGAAATACGAGCAGTACTTC
CDR3 protein: CATSDSGKYEQYF

V gene: TRBV6-5
clone size: NA
J gene: TRBJ1-2
D gene: TRBD1
CDR3 DNA: TGTGCCGGCAGTTACGGGCCTAATTGGACAGGGATCAGGGACTATGGCTACACCTTC
CDR3 protein: CAGSYGPNWTGIRDYGYTF

V gene: TRBV12-5
clone size: NA
J gene: TRBJ1-1
D gene: NA
CDR3 DNA: TGTGCTAGTGGTTTGGAGTGGACGACGCCTTTCTTT
CDR3 protein: CASGLEWTTPFF

V gene: TRBV6-2/TRBV6-3
clone size: once
J gene: TRBJ2-7
D gene: NA
CDR3 DNA: TGTGCCAGCAGGAGGGACTTGTCCTACGAGCAGTACTTC
CDR3 protein: CASRRDLSYEQYF

V gene: TRBV12-3/TRBV12-4
clone size: few
J gene: TRBJ1-2
D gene: NA
CDR3 DNA: TGTGCCAGCAGTTTCTCGGCCGCGTACTATGGCTACACCTTC
CDR3 protein: CASSFSAAYYGYTF

V gene: TRBV7-2
clone size: NA
J gene: TRBJ2-6
D gene: NA
CDR3 DNA: TGTGCCAGCAGCTTAGCGCGCCAGGCTGGGGCCCACGTCCTGACTTTC
CDR3 protein: CASSLARQAGAHVLTF